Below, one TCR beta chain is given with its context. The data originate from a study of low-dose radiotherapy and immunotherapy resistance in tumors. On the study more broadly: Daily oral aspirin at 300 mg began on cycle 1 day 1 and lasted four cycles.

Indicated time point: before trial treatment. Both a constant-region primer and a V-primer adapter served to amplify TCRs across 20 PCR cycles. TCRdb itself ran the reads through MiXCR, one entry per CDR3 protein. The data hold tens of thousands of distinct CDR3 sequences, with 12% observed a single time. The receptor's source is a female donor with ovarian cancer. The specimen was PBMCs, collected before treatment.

CDR3 DNA sequence: TGTGCCAGCAGGGAGGGCACGGAAGAGACCCAGTACTTC. Its translation: CASREGTEETQYF. V is TRBV12-3 or TRBV12-4 and J is TRBJ2-5, with TRBD2 as a possible D gene (6 bases). V lost 6 bases and J lost 3, with 11 bases in between. The CDR3 consists of 13 residues.